A selection of T cell receptor beta chains follows, all from one sample in a study of cytomegalovirus exposure and HLA in healthy donors. Using immunoSEQ multiplex PCR, the repertoire was profiled, and TCRdb retains in-frame clones only, with some absent. The sample carries roughly 250,000 clones, 80% to 90% recorded once. Sequences were obtained from PBMCs. These receptors were taken from a woman aged 40 to 49 in good health and CMV-seropositive. The CDR3 runs from the conserved cysteine through the conserved F or W. The D gene is left open where the match is weak. Clone sizes are given selectively: once, few, many, or a class where the clone is expanded.

clone_size: -; v_call: TRBV6-6; d_call: -; j_call: TRBJ2-3; cdr3_nt: TGTGCCAGCAGTTACTCGGACAGTGGGGCAGATACGCAGTATTTT; cdr3_aa: CASSYSDSGADTQYF
clone_size: -; v_call: TRBV5-1; d_call: TRBD2; j_call: TRBJ2-7; cdr3_nt: TGCGCCAGCAGCTCGACCCTAGCGGGATACTACGAGCAGTACTTC; cdr3_aa: CASSSTLAGYYEQYF
clone_size: -; v_call: TRBV5-6; d_call: TRBD2; j_call: TRBJ2-7; cdr3_nt: TGTGCCAGCAGCGCAACCGGGACTAGCCCCTTAAGAAGCCACGAGCAGTACTTC; cdr3_aa: CASSATGTSPLRSHEQYF
clone_size: -; v_call: TRBV19; d_call: -; j_call: TRBJ1-5; cdr3_nt: TGTGCCAGTACCCTTGGGGCCCCAAATGGGCCCCAGCATTTT; cdr3_aa: CASTLGAPNGPQHF
clone_size: once; v_call: TRBV2; d_call: TRBD1; j_call: TRBJ2-2; cdr3_nt: TGTGCCAGCAGTGATGGGAGACAGGGGCCCACCGGGGAGCTGTTTTTT; cdr3_aa: CASSDGRQGPTGELFF
clone_size: -; v_call: TRBV5-1; d_call: TRBD2; j_call: TRBJ2-7; cdr3_nt: TGCGCCAGCAGCTTGGCAGCGGGAGCGTCCTACGAGCAGTACTTC; cdr3_aa: CASSLAAGASYEQYF
clone_size: -; v_call: TRBV30; d_call: TRBD1; j_call: TRBJ1-3; cdr3_nt: TGTGCCTGGCTGACAGGGTCAGGAAACACCATATATTTT; cdr3_aa: CAWLTGSGNTIYF
clone_size: -; v_call: TRBV7-9; d_call: TRBD2; j_call: TRBJ2-3; cdr3_nt: TGTGCCAGCAGCTTATGGTCTACGGGACTAGCGTTTAGGGCAGATACGCAGTATTTT; cdr3_aa: CASSLWSTGLAFRADTQYF
clone_size: -; v_call: TRBV7-9; d_call: TRBD2; j_call: TRBJ2-4; cdr3_nt: TGTGCCTGCAGCCTGGCGGGAGGGGCCAAAAACATTCAGTACTTC; cdr3_aa: CACSLAGGAKNIQYF
clone_size: -; v_call: TRBV30; d_call: -; j_call: TRBJ2-1; cdr3_nt: TGTGCCTGGAGGCCGGTAGCTGGCAATGAGCAGTTCTTC; cdr3_aa: CAWRPVAGNEQFF
clone_size: many; v_call: TRBV6-5; d_call: TRBD2; j_call: TRBJ2-7; cdr3_nt: TGTGCCAGCAGTTACCGGGAGGGCCCCTACGAGCAGTACTTC; cdr3_aa: CASSYREGPYEQYF
clone_size: -; v_call: TRBV2; d_call: TRBD2; j_call: TRBJ2-3; cdr3_nt: TGTGCCAGCAGTGAACGGGGACTAGCTGTTGTGGATACGCAGTATTTT; cdr3_aa: CASSERGLAVVDTQYF
clone_size: -; v_call: TRBV11-2; d_call: TRBD1; j_call: TRBJ1-5; cdr3_nt: TGTGCCAGCAGCTCCGGGACAGCTTATAGCAATCAGCCCCAGCATTTT; cdr3_aa: CASSSGTAYSNQPQHF
clone_size: -; v_call: TRBV7-2; d_call: -; j_call: TRBJ2-3; cdr3_nt: TGTGCCAGCAGCTTAAGTTTAGCCACAGATACGCAGTATTTT; cdr3_aa: CASSLSLATDTQYF
clone_size: -; v_call: TRBV7-9; d_call: TRBD2; j_call: TRBJ2-7; cdr3_nt: TGTTCCAGCAGCCCATTGGCTAGCGGACCTTACGAGCAGTACTTC; cdr3_aa: CSSSPLASGPYEQYF
clone_size: -; v_call: TRBV5-1; d_call: TRBD1; j_call: TRBJ2-7; cdr3_nt: TGCGTCTGGGCCAGGGGGCTTCGGAACGAGCAGTACTTC; cdr3_aa: CVWARGLRNEQYF
clone_size: -; v_call: TRBV19; d_call: -; j_call: TRBJ1-1; cdr3_nt: TGTGCCAGTAGTATAGATGTATCGGGGGGCACTGAAGCTTTCTTT; cdr3_aa: CASSIDVSGGTEAFF
clone_size: -; v_call: TRBV5-1; d_call: -; j_call: TRBJ2-3; cdr3_nt: TGCGCCAGCAGCTTAGTTCGGTCTAGCACAGATACGCAGTATTTT; cdr3_aa: CASSLVRSSTDTQYF
clone_size: few; v_call: TRBV5-4; d_call: TRBD2; j_call: TRBJ2-1; cdr3_nt: TGTGCCAGCAGCTGGGAGGGCCAGCGGGGGGCCAACAATGAGCAGTTCTTC; cdr3_aa: CASSWEGQRGANNEQFF
clone_size: few; v_call: TRBV7-2; d_call: TRBD2; j_call: TRBJ2-1; cdr3_nt: TGTGCCAGCAGCTTAGGCGAGCGGGGGAACAATGAGCAGTTCTTC; cdr3_aa: CASSLGERGNNEQFF
clone_size: -; v_call: TRBV28; d_call: TRBD2; j_call: TRBJ2-4; cdr3_nt: TGTGCCAGCAGGAGTAGCGGGAGTAACATTCAGTACTTC; cdr3_aa: CASRSSGSNIQYF
clone_size: -; v_call: TRBV18; d_call: -; j_call: TRBJ2-7; cdr3_nt: TGTGCCAGCTCACCACCGCCGGCGGCCGAGCAGTACTTC; cdr3_aa: CASSPPPAAEQYF
clone_size: -; v_call: TRBV28; d_call: TRBD1; j_call: TRBJ1-2; cdr3_nt: TGTGCCAGCAGTGACTGGACAGGGAATAACTATGGCTACACCTTC; cdr3_aa: CASSDWTGNNYGYTF
clone_size: -; v_call: TRBV12-5; d_call: TRBD1; j_call: TRBJ2-1; cdr3_nt: TGTGCTAGTGGTTCCCGATTACAGGGGGTCAATGAGCAGTTCTTC; cdr3_aa: CASGSRLQGVNEQFF
clone_size: -; v_call: TRBV30; d_call: TRBD1; j_call: TRBJ1-2; cdr3_nt: TGTGCCCGGTCTCCCCATACGACAGGGAGCCATGGCTACACCTTC; cdr3_aa: CARSPHTTGSHGYTF
clone_size: -; v_call: TRBV19; d_call: -; j_call: TRBJ2-1; cdr3_nt: TGTGCCAGTAGCTTCCTACCTACAGGCTACAATGAGCAGTTCTTC; cdr3_aa: CASSFLPTGYNEQFF
clone_size: -; v_call: TRBV4-2; d_call: -; j_call: TRBJ2-3; cdr3_nt: TGTGCCAGCAGCGGTTACCTGGGGCGTTCTAGCACAGATACGCAGTATTTT; cdr3_aa: CASSGYLGRSSTDTQYF
clone_size: -; v_call: TRBV11-2; d_call: TRBD1; j_call: TRBJ1-2; cdr3_nt: TGTGCCAGCAGCCCGAGGACAGGGGGAAACTATGGCTACACCTTC; cdr3_aa: CASSPRTGGNYGYTF
clone_size: -; v_call: TRBV11-3; d_call: TRBD1; j_call: TRBJ2-7; cdr3_nt: TGTGCCAGCAGCCCACAGGGGGCTGTATACGAGCAGTACTTC; cdr3_aa: CASSPQGAVYEQYF
clone_size: -; v_call: TRBV7-3; d_call: TRBD1; j_call: TRBJ2-5; cdr3_nt: TGTGCCAGCAGCTCCGGGACAGTAAGAGAGACCCAGTACTTC; cdr3_aa: CASSSGTVRETQYF
clone_size: few; v_call: TRBV19; d_call: -; j_call: TRBJ2-3; cdr3_nt: TGTTCCCCACTCCTTTGTCTCCCCCGCCTCATAGATACGCAGTATTTT; cdr3_aa: CSPLLCLPRLIDTQYF
clone_size: -; v_call: TRBV27; d_call: TRBD1; j_call: TRBJ2-6; cdr3_nt: TGTGCCAGCAGGAGGACAGGGGACTTCTCTGGGGCCAACGTCCTGACTTTC; cdr3_aa: CASRRTGDFSGANVLTF
clone_size: -; v_call: TRBV7-2; d_call: TRBD2; j_call: TRBJ2-3; cdr3_nt: TGTGCCAGCAGGACTAAGAGCGGGAGGGCCTCGGATACGCAGTATTTT; cdr3_aa: CASRTKSGRASDTQYF
clone_size: -; v_call: TRBV19; d_call: TRBD1; j_call: TRBJ1-5; cdr3_nt: TGTGCCAGTAGTATGAACCAGGGGGCTTATCAGCCCCAGCATTTT; cdr3_aa: CASSMNQGAYQPQHF
clone_size: -; v_call: TRBV30; d_call: TRBD1; j_call: TRBJ1-2; cdr3_nt: TGTGCCTGGAGCCCAGGGGGCTGGTCTGTCTATGGCTACACCTTC; cdr3_aa: CAWSPGGWSVYGYTF
clone_size: -; v_call: TRBV6-1; d_call: TRBD1; j_call: TRBJ2-7; cdr3_nt: TGTGCCAGCAGGGGACAGGGGGAAAGCGAGCAGTACTTC; cdr3_aa: CASRGQGESEQYF
clone_size: once; v_call: TRBV6-1; d_call: -; j_call: TRBJ2-1; cdr3_nt: TGTGCCAGCAGACAGGCCGGGAGCGGCTTCAATGAGCAGTTCTTC; cdr3_aa: CASRQAGSGFNEQFF
clone_size: -; v_call: TRBV4-3; d_call: TRBD2; j_call: TRBJ2-2; cdr3_nt: TGCGCCAGCAGCCAAGAGACCCGACTAGCGGCCTTGGGCACCGGGGAGCTGTTTTTT; cdr3_aa: CASSQETRLAALGTGELFF